This T cell receptor (beta chain) was recorded in a study of cytomegalovirus exposure and HLA in healthy donors. This CDR3 contains 16 residues. V lost 4 bases and J lost 1, with 16 bases in between. From germline, CDR1 is LGHNA and CDR2 YSLEER. The primer mix had 60 Vbeta and 13 Jbeta primers. Method: immunoSEQ multiplex PCR; TCRdb's copy keeps in-frame clones and lacks some. Of 150,000 to 200,000 clones in the sample, around 79% were seen once. The origin of this receptor is a male donor in good health and CMV-seropositive. The chain couples TRBV4-3 to TRBJ1-2; tentative D call: TRBD1 (5 bases). The sequencing input was PBMCs. The CDR3 is CASSPRQNLLNYGYTF. In nucleotides, the CDR3 is TGCGCCAGCAGCCCAAGACAGAACCTACTTAACTATGGCTACACCTTC.